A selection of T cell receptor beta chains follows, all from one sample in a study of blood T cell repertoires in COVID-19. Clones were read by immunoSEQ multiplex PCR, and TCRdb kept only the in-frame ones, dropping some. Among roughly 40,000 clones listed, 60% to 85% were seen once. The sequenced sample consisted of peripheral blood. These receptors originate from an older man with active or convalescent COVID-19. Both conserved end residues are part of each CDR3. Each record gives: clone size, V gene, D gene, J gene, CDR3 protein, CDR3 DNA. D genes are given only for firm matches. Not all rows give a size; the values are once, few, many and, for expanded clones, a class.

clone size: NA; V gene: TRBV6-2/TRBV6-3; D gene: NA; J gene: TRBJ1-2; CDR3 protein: CASSRTASYGYTF; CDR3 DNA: TGTGCCAGCAGCAGGACAGCCAGCTATGGCTACACCTTC
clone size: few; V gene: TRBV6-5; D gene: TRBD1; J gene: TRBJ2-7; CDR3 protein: CASSYMTGKSSYEQYF; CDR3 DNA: TGTGCCAGCAGCTACATGACAGGGAAGTCCAGCTACGAGCAGTACTTC
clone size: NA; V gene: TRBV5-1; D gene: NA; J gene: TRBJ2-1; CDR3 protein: CASSFGSGHEQFF; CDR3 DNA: TGCGCCAGCAGCTTTGGTAGCGGCCATGAGCAGTTCTTC
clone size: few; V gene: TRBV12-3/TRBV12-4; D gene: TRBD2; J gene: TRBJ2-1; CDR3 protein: CASGGGAGEQFF; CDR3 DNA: TGTGCCAGCGGCGGGGGGGCGGGTGAGCAGTTCTTC
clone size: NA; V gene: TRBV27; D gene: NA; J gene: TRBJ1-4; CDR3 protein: CASSLRGNSEKLFF; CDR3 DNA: TGTGCCAGCAGTTTGAGAGGGAATAGTGAAAAACTGTTTTTT
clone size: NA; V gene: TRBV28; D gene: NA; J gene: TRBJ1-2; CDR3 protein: CASFQGRHSTF; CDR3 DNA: TGTGCCAGCTTTCAGGGAAGGCACAGCACCTTC
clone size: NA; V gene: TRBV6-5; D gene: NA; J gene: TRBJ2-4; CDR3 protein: CASSSDRWNIQYF; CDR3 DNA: TGTGCCAGCAGTTCCGACAGGTGGAACATTCAGTACTTC
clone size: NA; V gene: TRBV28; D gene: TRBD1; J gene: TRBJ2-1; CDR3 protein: CATYAGTGSNEQFF; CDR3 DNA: TGTGCCACGTATGCCGGGACAGGGTCCAATGAGCAGTTCTTC
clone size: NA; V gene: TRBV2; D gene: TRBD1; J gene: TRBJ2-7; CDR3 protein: CASSGQGYYEQYF; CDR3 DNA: TGTGCCAGCAGTGGACAGGGCTACTACGAGCAGTACTTC
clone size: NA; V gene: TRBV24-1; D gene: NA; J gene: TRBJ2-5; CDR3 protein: CATSDPPQETQYF; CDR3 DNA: TGTGCCACCAGTGACCCTCCCCAAGAGACCCAGTACTTC
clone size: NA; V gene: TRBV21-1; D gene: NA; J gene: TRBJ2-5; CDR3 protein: CASSKGRGLTQYF; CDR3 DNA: TGTGCCAGCAGCAAAGGTAGGGGTTTGACCCAGTACTTC
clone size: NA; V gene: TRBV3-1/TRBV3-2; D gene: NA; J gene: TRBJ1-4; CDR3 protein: CASGLREKLFF; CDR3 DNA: TGTGCCAGCGGTCTCAGGGAAAAACTGTTTTTT
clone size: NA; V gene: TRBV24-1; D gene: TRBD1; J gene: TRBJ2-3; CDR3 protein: CATSDWGTGGGDTQYF; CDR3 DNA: TGTGCCACCAGTGATTGGGGGACAGGGGGAGGTGATACGCAGTATTTT
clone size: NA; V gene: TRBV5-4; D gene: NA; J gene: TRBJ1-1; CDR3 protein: CASSPAGGNTEAFF; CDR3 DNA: TGTGCCAGCAGCCCCGCCGGGGGGAACACTGAAGCTTTCTTT
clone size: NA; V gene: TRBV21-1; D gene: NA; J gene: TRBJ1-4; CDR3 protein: CASSKGGQGEATNEKLFF; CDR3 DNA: TGTGCCAGCAGCAAAGGGGGACAGGGGGAAGCAACTAATGAAAAACTGTTTTTT
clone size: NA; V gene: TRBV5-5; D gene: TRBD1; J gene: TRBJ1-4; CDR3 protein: CASSPHWGQVATNEKLFF; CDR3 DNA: TGTGCCAGCAGCCCTCACTGGGGACAGGTTGCAACTAATGAAAAACTGTTTTTT
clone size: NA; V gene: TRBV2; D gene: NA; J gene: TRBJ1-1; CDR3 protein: CASSEASGGRGTEAFF; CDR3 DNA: TGTGCCAGCAGTGAAGCGAGTGGGGGCAGGGGCACTGAAGCTTTCTTT
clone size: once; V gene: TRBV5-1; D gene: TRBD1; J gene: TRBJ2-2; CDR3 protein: CASQIGQGTTGELFF; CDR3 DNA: TGCGCCAGCCAAATTGGACAGGGGACCACCGGGGAGCTGTTTTTT
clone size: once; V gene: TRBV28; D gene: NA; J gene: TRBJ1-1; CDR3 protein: CASIGPGVGTEAFF; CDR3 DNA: TGTGCCAGCATTGGTCCGGGAGTGGGGACTGAAGCTTTCTTT
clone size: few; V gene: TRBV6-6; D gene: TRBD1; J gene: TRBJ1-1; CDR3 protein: CASSGQGTNTEAFF; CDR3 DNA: TGTGCCAGCAGTGGACAGGGAACGAACACTGAAGCTTTCTTT
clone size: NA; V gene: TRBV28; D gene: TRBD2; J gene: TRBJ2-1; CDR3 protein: CASIPGRDPYNEQFF; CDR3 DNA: TGTGCCAGCATCCCAGGGAGGGATCCGTACAATGAGCAGTTCTTC
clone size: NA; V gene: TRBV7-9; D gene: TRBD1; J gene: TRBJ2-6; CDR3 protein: CASSLAQGARANVLTF; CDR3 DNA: TGTGCCAGCAGCCTCGCCCAGGGGGCGAGGGCCAACGTCCTGACTTTC
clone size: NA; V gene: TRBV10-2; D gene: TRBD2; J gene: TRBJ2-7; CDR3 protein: CASSEAGLAGPEQYF; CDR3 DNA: TGCGCCAGCAGTGAGGCCGGACTAGCGGGTCCAGAGCAGTACTTC
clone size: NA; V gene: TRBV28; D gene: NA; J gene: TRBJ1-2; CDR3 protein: CASSQPGGGPYGYTF; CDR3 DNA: TGTGCCAGCAGTCAGCCCGGTGGAGGGCCCTATGGCTACACCTTC
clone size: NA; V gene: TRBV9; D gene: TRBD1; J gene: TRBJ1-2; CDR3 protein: CASSEWGQGRGYTF; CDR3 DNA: TGTGCCAGCAGCGAGTGGGGACAGGGACGTGGCTACACCTTC
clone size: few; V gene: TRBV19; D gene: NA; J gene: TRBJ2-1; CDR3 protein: CASQGDLRLGEQFF; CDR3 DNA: TGTGCCAGCCAAGGGGACTTAAGATTAGGTGAGCAGTTCTTC
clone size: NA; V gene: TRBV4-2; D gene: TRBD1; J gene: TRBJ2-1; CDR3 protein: CASSQDPGQIIYNEQFF; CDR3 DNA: TGTGCCAGCAGCCAGGACCCGGGACAGATAATTTACAATGAGCAGTTCTTC
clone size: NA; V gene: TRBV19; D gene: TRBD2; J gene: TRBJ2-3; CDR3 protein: CASRKTSGGEDTQYF; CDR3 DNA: TGTGCCAGTAGAAAGACTAGCGGGGGGGAAGATACGCAGTATTTT
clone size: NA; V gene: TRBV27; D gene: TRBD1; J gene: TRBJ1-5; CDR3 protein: CASSTRTGVQPQHF; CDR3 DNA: TGTGCCAGCAGTACCCGGACAGGGGTTCAGCCCCAGCATTTT
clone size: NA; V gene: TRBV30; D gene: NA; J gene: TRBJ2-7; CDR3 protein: CAAGQLFGQYF; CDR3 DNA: TGTGCCGCGGGACAGTTGTTCGGGCAGTACTTC
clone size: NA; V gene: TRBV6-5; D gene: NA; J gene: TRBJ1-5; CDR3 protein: CASSSSYNQPQHF; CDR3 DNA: TGTGCCAGCAGTTCCTCATACAATCAGCCCCAGCATTTT
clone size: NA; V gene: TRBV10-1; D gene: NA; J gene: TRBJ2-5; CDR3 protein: CASSEYGGETQYF; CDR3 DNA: TGCGCCAGCAGTGAGTATGGAGGAGAGACCCAGTACTTC
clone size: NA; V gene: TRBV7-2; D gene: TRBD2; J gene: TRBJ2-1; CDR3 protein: CASSLRLAGGNEQFF; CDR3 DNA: TGTGCCAGCAGCTTAAGGCTAGCGGGGGGGAATGAGCAGTTCTTC
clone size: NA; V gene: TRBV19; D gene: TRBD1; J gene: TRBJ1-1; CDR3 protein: CASRPRGRQGDGAFF; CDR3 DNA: TGTGCCAGTAGACCCCGAGGGCGACAGGGCGATGGGGCTTTCTTT
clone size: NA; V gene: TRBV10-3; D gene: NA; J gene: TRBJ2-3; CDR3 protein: CAISDMREASDTQYF; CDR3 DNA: TGTGCCATCAGTGACATGCGGGAAGCATCAGATACGCAGTATTTT
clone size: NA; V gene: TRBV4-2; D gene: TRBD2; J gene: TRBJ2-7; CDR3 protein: CASSQDASGGTSYEQYF; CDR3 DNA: TGTGCCAGCAGCCAAGACGCTAGCGGGGGCACCTCCTACGAGCAGTACTTC
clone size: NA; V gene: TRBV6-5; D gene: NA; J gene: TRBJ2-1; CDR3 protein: CASILGHLNPAQQFF; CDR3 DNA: TGTGCCAGCATACTGGGACATCTCAACCCGGCACAGCAGTTCTTC
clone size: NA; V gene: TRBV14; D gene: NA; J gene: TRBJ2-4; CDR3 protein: CASSPQGGIQYF; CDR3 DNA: TGTGCCAGCAGCCCTCAGGGGGGCATTCAGTACTTC
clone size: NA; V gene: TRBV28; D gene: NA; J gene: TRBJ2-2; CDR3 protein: CASSPHGEYGELFF; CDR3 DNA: TGTGCCAGCAGCCCTCACGGGGAGTACGGGGAGCTGTTTTTT
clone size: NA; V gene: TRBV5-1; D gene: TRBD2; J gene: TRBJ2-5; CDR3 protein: CASSLGPAGGRPETQYF; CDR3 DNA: TGCGCCAGCAGCTTGGGCCCGGCGGGGGGGCGGCCGGAGACCCAGTACTTC
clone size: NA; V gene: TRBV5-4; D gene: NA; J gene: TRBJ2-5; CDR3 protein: CASSLAGGGAQETQYF; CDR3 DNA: TGTGCCAGCAGCTTGGCCGGTGGGGGGGCCCAAGAGACCCAGTACTTC
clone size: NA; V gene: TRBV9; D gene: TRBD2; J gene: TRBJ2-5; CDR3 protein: CASSVDREDWGGWTQYF; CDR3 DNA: TGTGCCAGCAGCGTAGACCGAGAAGACTGGGGGGGTTGGACCCAGTACTTC
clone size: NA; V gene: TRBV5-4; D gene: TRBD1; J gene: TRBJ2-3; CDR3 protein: CASSWDRSTTDTQYF; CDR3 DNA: TGTGCCAGCAGCTGGGACAGGTCAACCACAGATACGCAGTATTTT
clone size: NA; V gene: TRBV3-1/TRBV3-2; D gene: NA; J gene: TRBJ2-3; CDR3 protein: CASSPIPGLSTDTQYF; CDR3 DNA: TGTGCCAGCAGCCCCATACCAGGTTTAAGCACAGATACGCAGTATTTT
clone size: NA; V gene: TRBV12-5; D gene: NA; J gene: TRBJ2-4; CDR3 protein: CASVSQGGENIQYF; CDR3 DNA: TGTGCTAGTGTCTCACAGGGAGGGGAAAACATTCAGTACTTC
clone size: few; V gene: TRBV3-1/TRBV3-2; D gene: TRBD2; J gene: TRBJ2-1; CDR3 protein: CASSLAGGPSYNEQFF; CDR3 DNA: TGTGCCAGCAGCCTAGCGGGGGGGCCTTCCTACAATGAGCAGTTCTTC